Below are 3 T cell receptor beta chains sequenced from a single sample in a study of blood T cell repertoires in COVID-19. Some clones are missing from TCRdb's copy, which holds only in-frame ones; the method was immunoSEQ multiplex PCR. Of roughly 250,000 clones listed, approximately 84% are singletons. Sequencing was performed on peripheral blood. Receptors originate from a man between 45 and 60 years old with active or convalescent COVID-19.

The J gene is TRBJ2-1, the V gene TRBV19; 8 bases line up with TRBD2. The trim removed 4 bases at V and 2 bases at J, leaving 10 bases unmatched. The CDR3 is 17 amino acids. CDR1 LNHDA and CDR2 SQIVND come from the germline V gene (reference sequence). The CDR3 bases are TGTGCCAGTAGTACTGGACATCAGCGGGGGACCTACAATGAGCAGTTCTTC. This translates into CASSTGHQRGTYNEQFF.

The chain has TRBV19 and TRBJ2-2; D not resolved. Germline-derived CDR1 and CDR2 are LNHDA and SQIVND (reference sequence). The CDR3 is made up of 15 amino acids. Trimming pared 2 bases from V and 5 bases from J, leaving 12 bases between. CDR3 sequence: CASSILQSSTGELFF. Written as DNA, the CDR3 is TGTGCCAGTAGTATACTTCAAAGTAGTACCGGGGAGCTGTTTTTT.

This clone was found once. The rearrangement joins TRBV7-2 to TRBJ2-7; D gene uncertain. V lost 2 bases, J lost 1 base, and 3 bases lay in between. The V gene's germline CDR1 is SGHTA and CDR2 FQGNSA. The CDR3 is 12 residues long. CDR3 protein: CASSLTSYEQYF. CDR3 DNA sequence: TGTGCCAGCAGCTTAACATCCTACGAGCAGTACTTC.